This entry lists 17 T cell receptor beta chains sequenced from one sample in a study of control samples from healthy donors and cancer patients. Clones were read by immunoSEQ multiplex PCR, and TCRdb kept only the in-frame ones, dropping some. The repertoire consists of approximately 150,000 clones, with more than 85% occurring once and the leading ten covering 5.8%. Sequencing input: blood. The receptors originated from a man aged 18 to 29 in good health.

This clone occurred once. The chain uses TRBV9 and TRBJ1-4; 9 bases fit TRBD1. Germline V gene data show CDR1 as SGDLS and CDR2 as YYNGEE. J was trimmed by 2 bases and V by 4 bases; bases with no gene match: 6. The CDR3 is made up of 16 amino acids. CDR3 protein: CASSSRTGDTNEKLFF. In DNA form, the CDR3 reads TGTGCCAGCAGCTCACGGACAGGGGACACTAATGAAAAACTGTTTTTT.

V usage is TRBV2 and J usage is TRBJ2-2; no clear D. Trimming pared 3 bases from V and 4 bases from J, leaving 6 bases between. This CDR3 is 13 amino acids long. Germline V gene lookup returns CDR1 SNHLY and CDR2 FYNNEI. The CDR3 sequence is CASSDAPTGELFF. The CDR3 DNA reads TGTGCCAGCAGTGACGCGCCCACCGGGGAGCTGTTTTTT.

The V call is TRBV7-2, the J call TRBJ1-1; D is unclear. CDR1 and CDR2 from the germline V gene are SGHTA and FQGNSA. V was cut by 2 bases and J by 5 bases, with 9 bases left in between. The CDR3 spans 13 residues. DNA of the CDR3: TGTGCCAGCAGCTTATATTCGGGAACTGAAGCTTTCTTT. Protein product: CASSLYSGTEAFF.

V usage is TRBV5-1 and J usage is TRBJ2-5, with D tentatively TRBD2 (7 bases). Germline CDR1 SGHRS, CDR2 YFSETQ. V gave up 2 bases and J gave up 3 bases, with 14 bases separating them. There are 15 residues in the CDR3. The CDR3 DNA sequence: TGCGCCAGCAGCTTTTTGCGAGGGGGGGAAGAGACCCAGTACTTC. Translation gives CASSFLRGGEETQYF.

This chain links TRBV19 with TRBJ1-5, with 12 nucleotides matching TRBD1. The germline CDR1 and CDR2 sequences are LNHDA and SQIVND (reference sequence). The CDR3 contains 15 residues. The V segment lost 5 bases and the J segment 6 bases; nucleotides outside the gene matches: 5. DNA of the CDR3: TGTGCCAGTAGTGCCCGGGACAGGGGGCTTCAGCCCCAGCATTTT. It translates to CASSARDRGLQPQHF.

V usage is TRBV14 and J usage is TRBJ2-7, with TRBD1 matching 8 bases. Trimming took 1 base from V and 3 from J; bases not matched to a gene: 11. Per the germline V gene, CDR1 is SGHDN and CDR2 is FVKESK. The CDR3 loop spans 17 amino acids. The DNA for the CDR3 is TGTGCCAGCAGCCAAGTTTCCGGACGGGGACAGGACTACGAGCAGTACTTC. The encoded protein is CASSQVSGRGQDYEQYF. The full variable domain, its missing parts supplied by reference TRBV14 and TRBJ2-7, is EAGVTQFPSHSVIEKGQTVTLRCDPISGHDNLYWYRRVMGKEIKFLLHFVKESKQDESGMPNNRFLAERTGGTYSTLKVQPAELEDSGVYFCASSQVSGRGQDYEQYFGPGTRLTVT.

In its sample, this clone was seen once. V and J are TRBV5-1 and TRBJ2-7; 8 positions match TRBD2. The V gene end was trimmed by 4 bases and the J gene end by 7 bases; junction bases not matched to a gene: 10. Germline CDR1 reads SGHRS; CDR2 reads YFSETQ. The CDR3 runs 14 residues. CDR3 loop: CASSELADLGEQYF. CDR3 in DNA: TGCGCCAGCAGCGAACTAGCGGATTTAGGGGAGCAGTACTTC. Complete variable domain (other parts from reference TRBV5-1 and TRBJ2-7): KAGVTQTPRYLIKTRGQQVTLSCSPISGHRSVSWYQQTPGQGLQFLFEYFSETQRNKGNFPGRFSGRQFSNSRSEMNVSTLELGDSALYLCASSELADLGEQYFGPGTRLTVT.

V usage is TRBV27 and J usage is TRBJ1-1, with 7 bases matching TRBD1. The V and J ends lost 5 bases and 0 bases, in that order; junction bases with no gene match: 3. The germline V gene has CDR1 MNHEY and CDR2 SMNVEV (reference sequence). CDR3 length: 14 residues. This CDR3 reads CASSHRGLNTEAFF. DNA of the CDR3: TGTGCCAGCAGTCACAGGGGCCTGAACACTGAAGCTTTCTTT.

This chain links TRBV5-1 with TRBJ1-2; 12 nucleotides match TRBD1. Germline V CDR1 and CDR2: SGHRS, YFSETQ. V lost 4 bases to trimming and J lost 4 bases; unmatched junction nucleotides: 11. The CDR3 sequence is 17 residues long. The DNA of the CDR3 is TGCGCCAGCAGCCAAAGCAAGGGACAGGGGGCGTTCTATGGCTACACCTTC. Residues: CASSQSKGQGAFYGYTF.

The chain joins TRBV19 to TRBJ2-6; D is tentatively TRBD1 or TRBD2 (6 bases each). The length of the CDR3 is 15 residues. CDR1 LNHDA and CDR2 SQIVND come from the germline V gene (reference sequence). CDR3 residues: CATRGLVTGANVLTF. The CDR3 DNA follows: TGTGCAACCCGGGGGCTAGTAACTGGGGCCAACGTCCTGACTTTC.

The genes are TRBV4-3 and TRBJ2-3, with TRBD1 identical over 11 bases. Per the germline V gene, CDR1 is LGHNA and CDR2 is YSLEER. CDR3 length: 16 residues. Trimming cost V 3 bases and J 4 bases; bases outside gene matches: 6. CDR3 bases: TGCGCCAGCAGCCAGAGCCCGGGACAGGGGGCAGATACGCAGTATTTT. Translating gives CASSQSPGQGADTQYF.

This clone occurred once. V and J are TRBV6-5 and TRBJ1-1, with D maybe TRBD1 (5 bases). Trimming removed 10 bases from V and 2 bases from J, with 20 bases in between. The CDR3 is 15 residues long. The germline V gene has CDR1 MNHEY and CDR2 SVGAGI. CDR3 sequence: CATHGRFQGNTEAFF. The CDR3 bases are TGTGCCACCCACGGAAGGTTTCAGGGTAACACTGAAGCTTTCTTT.

The chain has TRBV6-5 and TRBJ1-2, with a tentative D call TRBD1 (5 bases). Trimming cost V 6 bases and J 7 bases, with 12 bases left between them. There are 12 residues in the CDR3. Germline V gene sequence: CDR1 MNHEY, CDR2 SVGAGI. The CDR3 region has the DNA TGTGCCAGCAGCCGGGACGGCGTTGGCTACACCTTC. This codes for CASSRDGVGYTF.

The chain uses TRBV30 and TRBJ1-6, with a tentative D call TRBD1 (5 bases). The germline V gene encodes CDR1 GTSNPN and CDR2 SVGIG (reference sequence). The germline V and J ends were trimmed by 6 bases and 6 bases, with 6 bases remaining between them. The CDR3 is made up of 11 amino acids. The CDR3 coding sequence is TGTGCCTGCGGGGGTAATTCACCCCTCCACTTT. Translation gives CACGGNSPLHF.

This clone has a single count. V and J are TRBV5-1 and TRBJ2-7; 10 bases align to TRBD2. Trimming took 7 bases from V and 1 from J; bases not matched to a gene: 8. This CDR3 has 15 residues. Germline V lookup: CDR1 SGHRS, CDR2 YFSETQ. CDR3 coding DNA: TGCGCCAGCCATTTCTTAGCGGGAGGTTCCTACGAGCAGTACTTC. Translating it yields CASHFLAGGSYEQYF.

Regarding this clone: Other nucleotide sequences from this sample produce the same CDR3. The chain employs TRBV10-2 and TRBJ1-5, with D unresolved. This CDR3 spans 13 amino acids. Germline CDR1 and CDR2: WSHSY and SAAADI. The V gene lost 4 bases and the J gene lost 0 bases, with 4 bases spanning the gap. The CDR3 sequence is CASSGTSNQPQHF. The CDR3 region has the DNA TGCGCCAGCAGTGGTACTAGCAATCAGCCCCAGCATTTT.

This chain uses TRBV5-6 with TRBJ1-2; D call uncertain. Germline V gene lookup returns CDR1 SGHDT and CDR2 YYEEEE. Trimming pared 0 bases from V and 5 bases from J, leaving 11 bases between. The CDR3 is made up of 14 amino acids. The CDR3 is CASSLGGAWYGYTF. The CDR3 bases are TGTGCCAGCAGCTTGGGCGGAGCATGGTATGGCTACACCTTC.